Listed here are 5 T cell receptor beta chains from one sample, sequenced in a study of blood T cells in healthy people across ages. PCR was performed a second time for roughly 6 to 12 cycles using a sample-barcoded 5' primer and a J-beta primer mix. TCRdb re-derived calls from the 5' RACE reads in MiXCR, one entry per CDR3 protein. Of some 670,000 distinct CDR3 sequences in the sample, under 65% were seen once. Sequencing was done on a sample of blood. The receptors here all came from a woman older than 75 in good health.

This clonotype is a singleton in its sample. This chain connects TRBV25-1 to TRBJ1-2; 8 bases are shared with TRBD1. The junction had 8 bases not matched to a gene; V was cut back by 2 bases and J by 3 bases. The CDR3 has 16 residues. The germline gives CDR1 MGHDK, CDR2 SYGVNS. For the CDR3, the DNA is TGTGCCAGCAGTGAAGTGATCCCGGGACAGGACTATGGCTACACCTTC. Protein sequence: CASSEVIPGQDYGYTF.

The rearrangement uses TRBV9 and TRBJ2-7; D assignment may be TRBD1 or TRBD2 (5 bases each). V was clipped by 1 base and J by 3 bases, with 14 bases between them. CDR1 and CDR2 from the germline V gene are SGDLS and YYNGEE. There are 15 residues in the CDR3. The chain's CDR3 is CASSVRGAPLYEQYF. The CDR3 nucleotides read TGTGCCAGCAGCGTAAGAGGGGCCCCCCTCTACGAGCAGTACTTC. Filled out from reference TRBV9 and TRBJ2-7, the complete variable domain reads DSGVTQTPKHLITATGQRVTLRCSPRSGDLSVYWYQQSLDQGLQFLIQYYNGEERAKGNILERFSAQQFPDLHSELNLSSLELGDSALYFCASSVRGAPLYEQYFGPGTRLTVT.

This clonotype was detected a few times. CDR3 loop: CASSLTRNNSPLHF. In DNA, the CDR3 is TGTGCCAGCAGCCTCACACGGAATAATTCACCCCTCCACTTT. The chain employs TRBV12-3 or TRBV12-4 and TRBJ1-6, with D unclear. The CDR3 length is 14 residues. V was pared by 6 bases and J by 5 bases, with 11 bases between.

This clonotype was counted between two and nine times. The chain carries TRBV29-1 and TRBJ2-2, with D unclear. CDR3 length equals 12 residues. V gave up 5 bases and J gave up 6 bases, with 10 bases separating them. In germline, CDR1 is SQVTM, CDR2 ANQGSEA. CDR3 residues: CSVSDAAGELFF. In DNA form, the CDR3 reads TGCAGCGTTTCGGACGCGGCCGGGGAGCTGTTTTTT.

The chain recombines TRBV4-1 with TRBJ1-1, with a weak D call TRBD1 (5 bases). The CDR3 is 16 residues long. Germline V lookup: CDR1 MGHRA, CDR2 YSYEKL. V lost 5 bases to trimming and J lost 4 bases, with 20 bases between them. In nucleotides, the CDR3 is TGCGCCAGCAGCGCCGGGGGGGGGTATTGGATCACTGAAGCTTTCTTT. Protein sequence: CASSAGGGYWITEAFF.